These T cell receptor beta chains were read from a single sample in a study of T cells in Graves' hyperthyroidism and ophthalmopathy. TCRdb itself ran the multiplex PCR reads through MiXCR, one entry per CDR3 protein. Among about 610,000 distinct CDR3 sequences, just over 45% were seen once, and the ten largest hold approximately 7.5%. Sequenced sample: peripheral blood or thyroid tissue (not recorded which). These receptors came from a woman aged 18-30 years with Graves' hyperthyroidism. The CDR3 runs from the conserved cysteine through the conserved F or W. The order of the fields is J gene, D gene, clone size, V gene, CDR3 DNA, CDR3 protein. D genes are given only for firm matches. Some rows have no size entry. The others give once, few or many, or a class for an expanded clone.

>TRBJ2-2|-|-|TRBV3-1
TGTGCCAGCAGCTTCCAACTCATCTCGGGCGGGGAGCTGTTTTTT
CASSFQLISGGELFF
>TRBJ1-2|-|-|TRBV29-1
TGCAGCGTTGAAATGGTTGGTCAGCAAGACTATGGCTACACCTTC
CSVEMVGQQDYGYTF
>TRBJ1-3|-|few|TRBV7-9
TGTGCCAGCCGCCTAACAGGGCCTGGAAACACCATATATTTT
CASRLTGPGNTIYF
>TRBJ2-2|TRBD2|once|TRBV9
TGTGCCAGCAGCGTTGGTCCGGGGCTAGCGGGCAACACCGGGGAGCTGTTTTTT
CASSVGPGLAGNTGELFF
>TRBJ2-2|-|-|TRBV4-1
TGCGCCAGCAGGATTCGAGAGAACACCGGGGAGCTGTTTTTT
CASRIRENTGELFF
>TRBJ2-7|-|-|TRBV19
TGTGCCAGTCCTATCGGCTACGAGCAGTACTTC
CASPIGYEQYF
>TRBJ1-2|TRBD1|-|TRBV7-9
TGTGCCAGCAGCTTAGTGATTACAGGGGATGGCTACACCTTC
CASSLVITGDGYTF
>TRBJ2-1|-|few|TRBV29-1
TGCAGCGTTGAAGCGCCAGGGTACAATGAGCAGTTCTTC
CSVEAPGYNEQFF
>TRBJ2-5|TRBD2|-|TRBV6-6
TGTGCCAGCAGTTACCCCGGACTAGCGGGAGGCCAACAAGAGACCCAGTACTTC
CASSYPGLAGGQQETQYF
>TRBJ2-5|TRBD2|-|TRBV10-3
TGTGCCATCACACCTAGCGGGAGAGGGCAAGAGACCCAGTACTTC
CAITPSGRGQETQYF
>TRBJ2-7|-|-|TRBV12-3/TRBV12-4
TGTGCCAGCAGCTCCCGGACTGAGGGAGTCGAGCAGTACTTC
CASSSRTEGVEQYF
>TRBJ1-2|TRBD1|many|TRBV2
TGTGCCAGCATCAATTACCCCCGAGGGGGCGCGTTTGGCTACACCTTC
CASINYPRGGAFGYTF
>TRBJ2-5|-|many|TRBV7-2
TGTGCCAGCAGCTTCGGAGGCAGCCAAGAGACCCAGTACTTC
CASSFGGSQETQYF
>TRBJ2-2|-|once|TRBV15
TGTGCCACCAGCAGAGGGGGTGTTACGTACACCGGGGAGCTGTTTTTT
CATSRGGVTYTGELFF
>TRBJ1-2|TRBD1|-|TRBV5-1
TGCGCCAGCAGCCCACAGGGGAGAGGAGACTATGGCTACACCTTC
CASSPQGRGDYGYTF
>TRBJ1-1|-|many|TRBV29-1
TGCAGCGTTGAAGGGGCAGCTTCGAACACTGAAGCTTTCTTT
CSVEGAASNTEAFF
>TRBJ2-7|-|many|TRBV20-1
TGCAGTGCTAGTAAGCTTCCCCGGGGTTACGACGAGCAGTACTTC
CSASKLPRGYDEQYF
>TRBJ2-7|-|-|TRBV29-1
TGCAGCGTTGTTTCCGGGGACGAGCAGTACTTC
CSVVSGDEQYF
>TRBJ2-5|-|-|TRBV7-2
TGTGCCAGCAGCTTAGGTTGGGCTACGGGCGGGGCCCAAGAGACCCAGTACTTC
CASSLGWATGGAQETQYF
>TRBJ1-1|-|-|TRBV10-2
TGCGCCAGCAGGGACCCACATGATGAAGCTTTCTTT
CASRDPHDEAFF
>TRBJ2-7|TRBD2|many|TRBV7-9
TGTGCCAGCACCTCCACTGGCGGAGCGGGATTCTCCTACGAGCAGTACTTC
CASTSTGGAGFSYEQYF
>TRBJ1-2|TRBD1|-|TRBV18
TGTGCCAGCTCACCACCCGGGACAGGGGCTGGAAACACCTTC
CASSPPGTGAGNTF
>TRBJ1-4|-|few|TRBV19
TGTGCCAGTAGTCCCGGAAATGAAAAACTGTTTTTT
CASSPGNEKLFF
>TRBJ2-3|-|-|TRBV7-9
TGTGCCAGCAGCTTAGCAGGGGAAGATACGCAGTATTTT
CASSLAGEDTQYF
>TRBJ2-2|-|many|TRBV2
TGTGCCAGCAGTGATCCCGGACTCCTTCTGCCCTCGAACACCGGGGAGCTGTTTTTT
CASSDPGLLLPSNTGELFF
>TRBJ2-3|-|-|TRBV5-1
TGCGCCAGCAGCCCCCGGACTACCGGCACAGATACGCAGTATTTT
CASSPRTTGTDTQYF
>TRBJ1-6|TRBD1|many|TRBV19
TGTGCCAGTAGCACGGACAGGGGGGTGAATTCACCCCTCCACTTT
CASSTDRGVNSPLHF
>TRBJ2-2|TRBD2|many|TRBV2
TGTGCCAGCAGATTAGCGGGAGCCCCGAACACCGGGGAGCTGTTTTTT
CASRLAGAPNTGELFF
>TRBJ1-4|-|-|TRBV2
TGTGCCAGCAGTCCGCCCTCAACTAATGAAAAACTGTTTTTT
CASSPPSTNEKLFF
>TRBJ1-1|TRBD1|many|TRBV5-1
TGCGCCAGCAGCTTCAACCCGGGACAGGGAGCCGGGAATGAAGCTTTCTTT
CASSFNPGQGAGNEAFF
>TRBJ1-1|-|-|TRBV14
TGTGCCAGCAGCCAAGATAGGGGGGTTGCAACTGGAGCTTTCTTT
CASSQDRGVATGAFF
>TRBJ2-7|-|many|TRBV9
TGTGCCAGCAGCCCTCGACTGTACTACGAGCAGTACTTC
CASSPRLYYEQYF
>TRBJ1-5|-|-|TRBV7-9
TGTGCCAGCAGCTTATGGCCCGGCACTCATCAAGATCAGCCCCAGCATTTT
CASSLWPGTHQDQPQHF
>TRBJ2-1|TRBD2|-|TRBV13
TGTGCCAGCAGCCGGCGGACTAGCGGGAAGGGATGGAATGAGCAGTTCTTC
CASSRRTSGKGWNEQFF
>TRBJ2-2|-|many|TRBV29-1
TGCAGCGCCCGGACGGACCCGAACACCGGGGAGCTGTTTTTT
CSARTDPNTGELFF
>TRBJ2-3|-|many|TRBV24-1
TGTGCCACCAGTAAACTGGAAGACTCAGATACGCAGTATTTT
CATSKLEDSDTQYF
>TRBJ1-5|TRBD1|-|TRBV20-1
TGCAGTGCCAATGACAGGGGAGGACAGCCCCAGCATTTT
CSANDRGGQPQHF